The rows below give T cell receptor beta chains drawn from one sample of a study of human T cells and chemical hapten exposure. TCRdb re-derived calls from the RACE reads in MiXCR, one entry per CDR3 protein. The table includes about 80,000 distinct CDR3 sequences, around 7.8% detected once. The sequenced sample was whole blood, obtained in connection with sensitization to the hapten diphenylcyclopropenone (DPC). The origin of the receptors is a woman in her 30s with alopecia areata. Some clones in this sample may be carry-over from other donors' samples. CDR3s include the opening cysteine and the closing phenylalanine or tryptophan. D genes are given only for firm matches. Size is stated for part of the rows, as once, few or many counts, or as a class when the clone is expanded.

D,size,V,J,CDR3,DNA
NA,many,TRBV6-4,TRBJ2-2,CASSDSPGTGELFF,TGTGCCAGCAGTGACTCCCCGGGCACCGGGGAGCTGTTTTTT
NA,many,TRBV30,TRBJ2-1,CAWSRTAYNEQFF,TGTGCCTGGAGTAGGACAGCCTACAATGAGCAGTTCTTC
NA,many,TRBV7-8,TRBJ1-1,CASSSARQMRNTEAFF,TGTGCCAGCAGCTCAGCCCGACAGATGCGGAACACTGAAGCTTTCTTT
TRBD1,few,TRBV7-3,TRBJ1-2,CASSFTGGGGYGYTF,TGTGCCAGCAGCTTTACAGGGGGCGGCGGCTATGGCTACACCTTC
NA,NA,TRBV12-3/TRBV12-4,TRBJ2-3,CASSLAYSTDTQYF,TGTGCCAGCAGTTTAGCGTACAGCACAGATACGCAGTATTTT
TRBD2,many,TRBV27,TRBJ2-5,CASRSSGGAETQYF,TGTGCCAGCAGGTCTAGCGGGGGGGCAGAGACCCAGTACTTC
NA,many,TRBV5-1,TRBJ2-3,CASSPGQFRTDTQYF,TGCGCCAGCAGCCCCGGACAGTTCCGCACAGATACGCAGTATTTT
NA,many,TRBV4-1,TRBJ1-2,CASSQDPKGIYGYTF,TGCGCCAGCAGCCAAGATCCCAAGGGTATCTATGGCTACACCTTC
NA,NA,TRBV6-2/TRBV6-3,TRBJ1-1,CASSYRAENTEAFF,TGTGCCAGCAGTTACCGGGCAGAGAACACTGAAGCTTTCTTT
TRBD2,many,TRBV5-1,TRBJ2-7,CASSPIHATSGEQYF,TGCGCCAGCAGCCCGATCCATGCGACTAGCGGCGAGCAGTACTTC
NA,many,TRBV20-1,TRBJ2-3,CSARRGALDTQYF,TGCAGTGCTCGTAGGGGGGCATTAGATACGCAGTATTTT
NA,few,TRBV12-3/TRBV12-4,TRBJ1-5,CASSFRRENQPQHF,TGTGCCAGCAGTTTTCGTCGAGAGAATCAGCCCCAGCATTTT
NA,NA,TRBV5-6,TRBJ1-4,CASSLMGATNEKLFF,TGTGCCAGCAGCTTGATGGGAGCAACTAATGAAAAACTGTTTTTT
NA,few,TRBV12-3/TRBV12-4,TRBJ1-1,CASRIQMNTEAFF,TGTGCCAGCAGGATACAGATGAACACTGAAGCTTTCTTT
NA,NA,TRBV3-1,TRBJ1-6,CASSQSMISPLHF,TGTGCCAGCAGCCAGAGCATGATTTCACCCCTCCACTTT
NA,NA,TRBV15,TRBJ1-1,CATSRDPGNTEAFF,TGTGCCACCAGCAGAGATCCAGGGAACACTGAAGCTTTCTTT
NA,NA,TRBV12-3/TRBV12-4,TRBJ2-2,CASSSMWDLGELFF,TGTGCCAGCAGTTCAATGTGGGATCTGGGGGAGCTGTTTTTT
NA,NA,TRBV6-1,TRBJ2-7,CASSSQSYEQYF,TGTGCCAGCAGTTCACAGTCGTACGAGCAGTACTTC
NA,NA,TRBV12-3/TRBV12-4,TRBJ1-2,CATYELTGTRNYGYTF,TGTGCCACCTACGAATTAACCGGGACACGCAACTATGGCTACACCTTC
NA,NA,TRBV2,TRBJ1-1,CASSVIGSTEAFF,TGTGCCAGCAGTGTAATAGGGAGCACTGAAGCTTTCTTT
NA,NA,TRBV12-3/TRBV12-4,TRBJ1-1,CASSFSANTEAFF,TGTGCCAGCAGTTTTTCAGCGAACACTGAAGCTTTCTTT
NA,many,TRBV5-1,TRBJ2-1,CASSSELGEQFF,TGCGCCAGCAGCTCGGAACTGGGTGAGCAGTTCTTC
NA,few,TRBV5-4,TRBJ1-6,CASSLGSGSRSPLHF,TGTGCCAGCAGCTTGGGTTCGGGGTCTCGGTCACCCCTCCACTTT
NA,few,TRBV10-3,TRBJ2-1,CAITPHSSYNEQFF,TGTGCCATCACCCCGCATAGCTCCTACAATGAGCAGTTCTTC
NA,few,TRBV6-1,TRBJ2-3,CASSPGRSIAGTDTQYF,TGTGCCAGCAGCCCTGGGCGGAGTATAGCAGGCACAGATACGCAGTATTTT
NA,NA,TRBV6-5,TRBJ1-2,CASSYSGLNYGYTF,TGTGCCAGCAGTTATTCGGGGTTAAACTATGGCTACACCTTC
NA,NA,TRBV5-1,TRBJ2-6,CASSWAGGNVLTF,TGCGCCAGCAGCTGGGCTGGAGGAAACGTCCTGACTTTC
NA,NA,TRBV5-4,TRBJ2-3,CASSLAGGTLTDTQYF,TGTGCCAGCAGCTTGGCAGGGGGGACTCTCACAGATACGCAGTATTTT
TRBD1,NA,TRBV7-9,TRBJ2-1,CASRGQNSYNEQFF,TGTGCCAGCAGGGGACAGAACTCCTACAATGAGCAGTTCTTC
NA,many,TRBV20-1,TRBJ2-5,CSASGDGQETQYF,TGCAGTGCTAGCGGGGACGGCCAAGAGACCCAGTACTTC
NA,many,TRBV3-1,TRBJ1-2,CASSQEGNYGYTF,TGTGCCAGCAGCCAAGAGGGAAACTATGGCTACACCTTC
NA,many,TRBV12-3/TRBV12-4,TRBJ2-3,CASSFEGGRPTDTQYF,TGTGCCAGCAGTTTTGAGGGGGGCCGCCCCACAGATACGCAGTATTTT
NA,many,TRBV6-5,TRBJ1-1,CASSYSPGRGTEAFF,TGTGCCAGCAGTTACTCTCCAGGAAGAGGAACTGAAGCTTTCTTT
NA,NA,TRBV10-3,TRBJ1-1,CAILGGQGGTEAFF,TGTGCCATCCTAGGAGGGCAGGGTGGGACTGAAGCTTTCTTT
NA,NA,TRBV20-1,TRBJ2-2,CSADPDNTGELFF,TGCAGTGCCGATCCCGACAACACCGGGGAGCTGTTTTTT
TRBD1,many,TRBV5-1,TRBJ1-5,CASSPRQGQHTFEQPQHF,TGCGCCAGCAGCCCGCGACAGGGTCAACACACATTCGAGCAGCCCCAGCATTTT
NA,NA,TRBV20-1,TRBJ2-1,CSASLLGLRSSYNEQFF,TGCAGTGCTAGCCTGCTTGGGTTGCGGAGCTCCTACAATGAGCAGTTCTTC
NA,NA,TRBV7-2,TRBJ2-5,CASSLGTAYQETQYF,TGTGCCAGCAGCTTAGGGACGGCGTACCAAGAGACCCAGTACTTC
TRBD1,few,TRBV6-5,TRBJ1-2,CASSPHRGGGYTF,TGTGCCAGCAGTCCCCACAGGGGAGGCGGCTACACCTTC
NA,many,TRBV5-1,TRBJ1-1,CASSLDPQNTEAFF,TGCGCCAGCAGCTTGGACCCCCAGAACACTGAAGCTTTCTTT
NA,few,TRBV3-1,TRBJ2-5,CASSQGRPLETQYF,TGTGCCAGCAGCCAAGGGCGGCCACTAGAGACCCAGTACTTC
NA,many,TRBV4-2,TRBJ1-1,CASSQVDGRGDTEAFF,TGTGCCAGCAGCCAAGTCGACGGGAGGGGAGACACTGAAGCTTTCTTT
NA,many,TRBV18,TRBJ1-2,CASGTQGPYYGYTF,TGTGCCAGCGGGACACAGGGTCCATACTATGGCTACACCTTC
NA,few,TRBV7-2,TRBJ1-6,CASSPRGDYNSPLHF,TGTGCCAGCAGCCCCCGGGGAGACTATAATTCACCCCTCCACTTT
TRBD2,few,TRBV20-1,TRBJ2-7,CSAARGATYEQYF,TGCAGTGCTGCGCGGGGGGCCACCTACGAGCAGTACTTC
NA,NA,TRBV9,TRBJ1-1,CASSGGGSTEAFF,TGTGCCAGCAGCGGAGGGGGGTCCACTGAAGCTTTCTTT
TRBD1,NA,TRBV28,TRBJ1-5,CASSGWTGFYEPQHF,TGTGCCAGCAGTGGATGGACAGGGTTTTATGAGCCCCAGCATTTT
NA,NA,TRBV29-1,TRBJ1-1,CSVTGTAVTEAFF,TGCAGCGTTACCGGGACGGCGGTCACTGAAGCTTTCTTT